This T cell receptor (beta chain) was identified in a study of T-cell reconstitution after alpha-beta-depleted transplantation in children. To note about this clonotype: What it binds is not known.

Whole-study findings and limits: Counts and diversity of T cells one year after transplant came mostly from newly produced T cells.

Unique molecular identifiers tagged the TCRbeta library. TCRdb itself ran the PCR reads through MiXCR, one entry per CDR3 protein. This sample has 60,000 or so distinct CDR3 sequences, with less than 55% found just once. The germline V and J ends were trimmed by 5 bases and 4 bases, with 17 bases remaining between them. Germline V gene data show CDR1 as MNHEY and CDR2 as SVGEGT. This CDR3 region has 15 residues. The sequence was obtained from a male patient between 5 and 17 years old who had a stem cell transplant for acute lymphoblastic leukemia, so the T cells may come from the graft donor. Sequencing was performed on PBMCs, mostly from graft donor cells, taken 360 days after TCRalphabeta/CD19-depleted stem cell transplant. This rearrangement joins TRBV6-2 or TRBV6-3 to TRBJ1-1; D might be TRBD1 (5 bases). The CDR3 DNA is TGTGCCAGCAGTGACCTTACGGGGCGTAGCACTGAAGCTTTCTTT. This sequence encodes CASSDLTGRSTEAFF.